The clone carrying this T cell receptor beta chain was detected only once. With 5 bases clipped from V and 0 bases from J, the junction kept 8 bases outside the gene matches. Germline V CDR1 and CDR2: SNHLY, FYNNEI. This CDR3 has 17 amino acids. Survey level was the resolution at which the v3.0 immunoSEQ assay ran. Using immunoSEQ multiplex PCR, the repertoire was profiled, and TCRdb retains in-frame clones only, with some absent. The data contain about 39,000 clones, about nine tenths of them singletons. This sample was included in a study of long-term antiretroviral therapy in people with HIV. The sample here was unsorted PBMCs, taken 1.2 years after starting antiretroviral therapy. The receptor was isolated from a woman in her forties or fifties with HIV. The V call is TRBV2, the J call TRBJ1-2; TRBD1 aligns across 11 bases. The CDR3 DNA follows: TGTGCCAGCAGTAGCGGGACAGGGGGTCTAGCTAACTATGGCTACACCTTC. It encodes CASSSGTGGLANYGYTF.